This T cell receptor beta chain came from a study of blood T cell repertoires in COVID-19. At the level of the study: T cells, B-cell-depleted T cells, or PBMCs provided the cDNA or gDNA that served as material.

In the source study's methods: Reference gene primer amplification in the assay estimated nucleated cell counts. Only in-frame clones appear in the TCRdb table, and some are missing; sequencing was by immunoSEQ multiplex PCR. The DNA was the basis for D and trimming; V, J and clone size are from that table. The sample has roughly 16,000 clones, roughly 80% seen once; the top ten hold about 19%. This clone appeared a few times. This CDR3 comprises 13 residues. The germline V and J ends were trimmed by 6 bases and 2 bases, with 9 bases remaining between them. This chain links TRBV12-3 or TRBV12-4 with TRBJ2-3; no clear D gene. The specimen was peripheral blood. The receptor was isolated from a man older than 75 with active COVID-19. CDR3 sequence reads: CASRSTNTDTQYF. CDR3 nucleotide sequence: TGTGCCAGCAGATCAACTAACACAGATACGCAGTATTTT.